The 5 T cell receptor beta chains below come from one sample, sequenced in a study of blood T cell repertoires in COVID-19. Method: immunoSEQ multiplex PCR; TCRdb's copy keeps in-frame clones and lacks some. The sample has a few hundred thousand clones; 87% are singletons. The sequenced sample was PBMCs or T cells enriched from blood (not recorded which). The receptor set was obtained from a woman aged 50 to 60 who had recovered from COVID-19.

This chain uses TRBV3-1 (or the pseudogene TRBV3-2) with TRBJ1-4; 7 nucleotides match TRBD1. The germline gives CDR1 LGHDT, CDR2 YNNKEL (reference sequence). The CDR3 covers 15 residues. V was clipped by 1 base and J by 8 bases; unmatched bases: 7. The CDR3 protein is CASSQGRQGEEKLFF. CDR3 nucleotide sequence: TGTGCCAGCAGCCAAGGGAGACAGGGCGAGGAAAAACTGTTTTTT.

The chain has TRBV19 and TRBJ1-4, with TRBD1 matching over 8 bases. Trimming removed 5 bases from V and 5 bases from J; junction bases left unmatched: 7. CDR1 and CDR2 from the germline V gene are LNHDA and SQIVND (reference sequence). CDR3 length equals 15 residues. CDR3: CASSLRTGQNEKLFF. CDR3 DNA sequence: TGTGCCAGTAGTCTAAGGACAGGGCAGAATGAAAAACTGTTTTTT. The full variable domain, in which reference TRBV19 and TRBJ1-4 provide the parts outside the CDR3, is DGGITQSPKYLFRKEGQNVTLSCEQNLNHDAMYWYRQDPGQGLRLIYYSQIVNDFQKGDIAEGYSVSREKKESFPLTVTSAQKNPTAFYLCASSLRTGQNEKLFFGSGTQLSVL.

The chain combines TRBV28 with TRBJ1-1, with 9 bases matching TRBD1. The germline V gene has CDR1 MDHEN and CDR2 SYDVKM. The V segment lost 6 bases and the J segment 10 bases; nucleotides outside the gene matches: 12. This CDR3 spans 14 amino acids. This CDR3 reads CASRGGTGLKGAFF. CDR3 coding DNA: TGTGCCAGCAGGGGGGGGACAGGGCTTAAGGGAGCTTTCTTT.

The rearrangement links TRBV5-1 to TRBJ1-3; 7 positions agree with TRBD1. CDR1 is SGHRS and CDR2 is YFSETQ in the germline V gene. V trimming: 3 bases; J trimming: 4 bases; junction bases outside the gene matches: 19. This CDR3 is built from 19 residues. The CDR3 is CASSSLGPGQSSEGNTIYF. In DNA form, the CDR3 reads TGCGCCAGCAGCTCACTGGGACCGGGACAGTCCTCGGAAGGAAACACCATATATTTT.

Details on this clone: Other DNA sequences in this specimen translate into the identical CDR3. Written as DNA, the CDR3 is TGTGCCAGCAGTTTGACAGGGGTTCAGCCCCAGCATTTT. Its translation is CASSLTGVQPQHF. This rearrangement joins TRBV12-3 or TRBV12-4 to TRBJ1-5; 8 bases are shared with TRBD1. The CDR3 spans 13 residues. V was clipped by 3 bases and J by 6 bases; unmatched bases: 1.